The rows below give T cell receptor beta chains drawn from one sample of a study of shared clonotypes between healthy human individuals. Method: immunoSEQ multiplex PCR; TCRdb's copy keeps in-frame clones and lacks some. This sample has under 1,100,000 clones, with approximately 78% found just once. The sample comprised memory CD4+ T cells from PBMCs. The receptor set was obtained from a man in his late teens or twenties in good health. Some clones in this sample may be carry-over from other donors' samples. The CDR3 runs from the conserved cysteine through the conserved F or W. The order of the fields is V gene, clone size, J gene, D gene, CDR3 protein, CDR3 DNA. A D gene is named only where the DNA matches it firmly. Not all rows give a size; the values are once, few, many and, for expanded clones, a class.

v_call: TRBV10-1
clone_size: NA
j_call: TRBJ2-1
d_call: NA
cdr3_aa: CASSRGLVYNEQFF
cdr3_nt: TGCGCCAGCAGTCGGGGACTGGTTTACAATGAGCAGTTCTTC

v_call: TRBV14
clone_size: NA
j_call: TRBJ1-5
d_call: NA
cdr3_aa: CASSQGDPNRQPQHF
cdr3_nt: TGTGCCAGCAGCCAGGGGGACCCAAACAGGCAGCCCCAGCATTTT

v_call: TRBV5-1
clone_size: NA
j_call: TRBJ1-1
d_call: NA
cdr3_aa: CASSFLTGMNTEAFF
cdr3_nt: TGCGCCAGCAGCTTTCTGACGGGTATGAACACTGAAGCTTTCTTT

v_call: TRBV28
clone_size: NA
j_call: TRBJ1-5
d_call: TRBD1
cdr3_aa: CASSLPPGQGFLPQHF
cdr3_nt: TGTGCCAGCAGTTTACCCCCGGGACAGGGGTTCTTACCCCAGCATTTT

v_call: TRBV28
clone_size: NA
j_call: TRBJ2-7
d_call: TRBD1
cdr3_aa: CASCPLRRAGGLYEQYF
cdr3_nt: TGTGCCAGCTGCCCCTTAAGGAGGGCAGGGGGCTTATACGAGCAGTACTTC

v_call: TRBV5-8
clone_size: NA
j_call: TRBJ1-5
d_call: TRBD1
cdr3_aa: CASSSGRAGGEPQHF
cdr3_nt: TGTGCCAGCAGCTCGGGGAGGGCAGGGGGCGAGCCCCAGCATTTT

v_call: TRBV7-2
clone_size: NA
j_call: TRBJ2-3
d_call: TRBD1
cdr3_aa: CASSIGTATDTQYF
cdr3_nt: TGTGCCAGCAGCATCGGGACAGCCACAGATACGCAGTATTTT

v_call: TRBV5-6
clone_size: NA
j_call: TRBJ2-1
d_call: NA
cdr3_aa: CASSRLGNNEQFF
cdr3_nt: TGTGCCAGCAGCCGGCTAGGAAACAATGAGCAGTTCTTC

v_call: TRBV27
clone_size: NA
j_call: TRBJ2-2
d_call: NA
cdr3_aa: CASSLPRGAFGTGELFF
cdr3_nt: TGTGCCAGCAGTTTACCTCGCGGAGCGTTTGGTACCGGGGAGCTGTTTTTT

v_call: TRBV18
clone_size: NA
j_call: TRBJ2-7
d_call: TRBD1
cdr3_aa: CASSLGTVSYEQYF
cdr3_nt: TGTGCCAGCTCACTTGGGACAGTATCGTACGAGCAGTACTTC

v_call: TRBV2
clone_size: NA
j_call: TRBJ2-3
d_call: TRBD2
cdr3_aa: CASSGTSGRSPSTDTQYF
cdr3_nt: TGTGCCAGCAGTGGGACTAGCGGGAGGTCTCCTAGCACAGATACGCAGTATTTT

v_call: TRBV7-8
clone_size: NA
j_call: TRBJ2-4
d_call: NA
cdr3_aa: CASSLAQGGGIQYF
cdr3_nt: TGTGCCAGCAGCTTAGCGCAGGGAGGAGGGATTCAGTACTTC

v_call: TRBV11-2
clone_size: NA
j_call: TRBJ2-7
d_call: TRBD1
cdr3_aa: CASSRHGQGSYEQYF
cdr3_nt: TGTGCCAGCAGCCGTCATGGACAGGGATCCTACGAGCAGTACTTC

v_call: TRBV28
clone_size: NA
j_call: TRBJ2-1
d_call: NA
cdr3_aa: CASSPTQSSSYNEQFF
cdr3_nt: TGTGCCAGCAGCCCTACCCAGAGTAGCTCCTACAATGAGCAGTTCTTC

v_call: TRBV7-3
clone_size: few
j_call: TRBJ2-1
d_call: TRBD2
cdr3_aa: CASSSGTSADEQFF
cdr3_nt: TGTGCCAGCAGCTCCGGGACTAGCGCGGATGAGCAGTTCTTC

v_call: TRBV7-3
clone_size: few
j_call: TRBJ1-1
d_call: NA
cdr3_aa: CASSPQGNTEAFF
cdr3_nt: TGTGCCAGCAGCCCCCAGGGGAACACTGAAGCTTTCTTT

v_call: TRBV28
clone_size: NA
j_call: TRBJ1-1
d_call: NA
cdr3_aa: CASSPGSGANTEAFF
cdr3_nt: TGTGCCAGCAGTCCAGGGTCCGGGGCGAACACTGAAGCTTTCTTT

v_call: TRBV4-2
clone_size: NA
j_call: TRBJ2-4
d_call: TRBD2
cdr3_aa: CASSQGWGRREESKNIQYF
cdr3_nt: TGTGCCAGCAGCCAAGGGTGGGGCCGGCGGGAGGAGTCCAAAAACATTCAGTACTTC

v_call: TRBV7-2
clone_size: NA
j_call: TRBJ1-1
d_call: NA
cdr3_aa: CASSFVAAEAFF
cdr3_nt: TGTGCCAGCAGCTTCGTAGCCGCTGAAGCTTTCTTT

v_call: TRBV7-3
clone_size: NA
j_call: TRBJ2-5
d_call: TRBD2
cdr3_aa: CASSRGPSGRETQYF
cdr3_nt: TGTGCCAGCAGCCGAGGCCCTAGCGGGAGAGAGACCCAGTACTTC

v_call: TRBV9
clone_size: NA
j_call: TRBJ2-7
d_call: NA
cdr3_aa: CASSPGPYYEQYF
cdr3_nt: TGTGCCAGCAGCCCGGGTCCGTACTACGAGCAGTACTTC

v_call: TRBV4-1
clone_size: NA
j_call: TRBJ1-1
d_call: TRBD1
cdr3_aa: CASSQGWFRGNMNTEAFF
cdr3_nt: TGCGCCAGCAGCCAAGGATGGTTCAGGGGGAACATGAACACTGAAGCTTTCTTT

v_call: TRBV29-1
clone_size: few
j_call: TRBJ2-5
d_call: TRBD1
cdr3_aa: CSARQGGETQYF
cdr3_nt: TGCAGCGCCCGACAGGGGGGGGAGACCCAGTACTTC

v_call: TRBV27
clone_size: few
j_call: TRBJ2-1
d_call: NA
cdr3_aa: CASSPLTGRDSSYNEQFF
cdr3_nt: TGTGCCAGCAGTCCGTTGACAGGGAGGGATAGCTCCTACAATGAGCAGTTCTTC

v_call: TRBV28
clone_size: NA
j_call: TRBJ2-1
d_call: NA
cdr3_aa: CASSLSGEQFF
cdr3_nt: TGTGCCAGCAGTTTATCCGGTGAGCAGTTCTTC

v_call: TRBV10-3
clone_size: NA
j_call: TRBJ2-7
d_call: TRBD1
cdr3_aa: CAISGTGTTYEQYF
cdr3_nt: TGTGCCATCAGTGGGACAGGGACAACTTACGAGCAGTACTTC

v_call: TRBV29-1
clone_size: NA
j_call: TRBJ2-1
d_call: TRBD2
cdr3_aa: CSVDRTGLAGGNEQFF
cdr3_nt: TGCAGCGTTGATCGAACAGGTCTAGCGGGAGGAAATGAGCAGTTCTTC

v_call: TRBV2
clone_size: NA
j_call: TRBJ2-1
d_call: NA
cdr3_aa: CASSAGSYNEQFF
cdr3_nt: TGTGCCAGCAGTGCGGGTTCCTACAATGAGCAGTTCTTC

v_call: TRBV5-1
clone_size: NA
j_call: TRBJ2-7
d_call: NA
cdr3_aa: CASNLGDNYEQYF
cdr3_nt: TGCGCCAGCAACCTAGGGGATAATTACGAGCAGTACTTC

v_call: TRBV9
clone_size: once
j_call: TRBJ2-7
d_call: TRBD1
cdr3_aa: CASSRTGNTYEQYF
cdr3_nt: TGTGCCAGCAGCCGGACAGGGAATACCTACGAGCAGTACTTC

v_call: TRBV11-2
clone_size: NA
j_call: TRBJ2-2
d_call: NA
cdr3_aa: CAISQAWRENTGELFF
cdr3_nt: TGTGCCATCAGCCAAGCTTGGCGGGAGAACACCGGGGAGCTGTTTTTT

v_call: TRBV6-5
clone_size: NA
j_call: TRBJ1-2
d_call: TRBD1
cdr3_aa: CASSDPGGNYGYTF
cdr3_nt: TGTGCCAGCAGCGACCCAGGGGGGAACTATGGCTACACCTTC

v_call: TRBV28
clone_size: NA
j_call: TRBJ2-2
d_call: NA
cdr3_aa: CASSDWDGLGNTGELFF
cdr3_nt: TGTGCCAGCTCAGACTGGGACGGGTTAGGGAACACCGGGGAGCTGTTTTTT

v_call: TRBV9
clone_size: once
j_call: TRBJ1-2
d_call: NA
cdr3_aa: CASSVVGSSYGYTF
cdr3_nt: TGTGCCAGCAGCGTAGTTGGCAGTAGCTATGGCTACACCTTC

v_call: TRBV5-6
clone_size: few
j_call: TRBJ1-2
d_call: NA
cdr3_aa: CASSNWEGQGGYTF
cdr3_nt: TGTGCCAGCAGCAATTGGGAGGGCCAAGGAGGCTACACCTTC

v_call: TRBV5-1
clone_size: NA
j_call: TRBJ2-7
d_call: NA
cdr3_aa: CASRDSTRGEQYF
cdr3_nt: TGCGCCAGCAGGGACTCAACTAGGGGCGAGCAGTACTTC

v_call: TRBV28
clone_size: many
j_call: TRBJ2-5
d_call: NA
cdr3_aa: CASSAGKETQYF
cdr3_nt: TGTGCCAGTTCGGCTGGGAAAGAGACCCAGTACTTC

v_call: TRBV13
clone_size: NA
j_call: TRBJ2-4
d_call: TRBD1
cdr3_aa: CASSPPGTEKNIQYF
cdr3_nt: TGTGCCAGCAGCCCCCCCGGGACAGAGAAAAACATTCAGTACTTC

v_call: TRBV7-3
clone_size: NA
j_call: TRBJ2-3
d_call: NA
cdr3_aa: CASSLSTADTQYF
cdr3_nt: TGTGCCAGCAGCCTATCAACGGCAGATACGCAGTATTTT

v_call: TRBV5-8
clone_size: NA
j_call: TRBJ1-1
d_call: NA
cdr3_aa: CASSYFGASNTEAFF
cdr3_nt: TGTGCCAGCAGCTATTTTGGAGCGTCGAACACTGAAGCTTTCTTT

v_call: TRBV5-1
clone_size: NA
j_call: TRBJ1-2
d_call: NA
cdr3_aa: CASSLQGAYGYTF
cdr3_nt: TGCGCCAGCAGCTTACAGGGAGCCTATGGCTACACCTTC

v_call: TRBV10-3
clone_size: NA
j_call: TRBJ2-2
d_call: NA
cdr3_aa: CAISDRANTGELFF
cdr3_nt: TGTGCCATCAGTGACAGGGCGAACACCGGGGAGCTGTTTTTT

v_call: TRBV28
clone_size: NA
j_call: TRBJ2-7
d_call: TRBD2
cdr3_aa: CASREGLTPYEQYF
cdr3_nt: TGTGCCAGCAGGGAGGGACTAACCCCCTACGAGCAGTACTTC

v_call: TRBV28
clone_size: NA
j_call: TRBJ2-5
d_call: NA
cdr3_aa: CASSLVVGAVGTQYF
cdr3_nt: TGTGCCAGCAGTTTAGTAGTGGGAGCGGTCGGGACCCAGTACTTC

v_call: TRBV29-1
clone_size: NA
j_call: TRBJ2-1
d_call: NA
cdr3_aa: CSVVPLNEQFF
cdr3_nt: TGCAGCGTTGTTCCCCTCAATGAGCAGTTCTTC

v_call: TRBV7-2
clone_size: NA
j_call: TRBJ2-6
d_call: TRBD1
cdr3_aa: CASDRGRVGYGANVLTF
cdr3_nt: TGTGCCAGCGACAGGGGGCGCGTCGGATATGGGGCCAACGTCCTGACTTTC

v_call: TRBV10-3
clone_size: NA
j_call: TRBJ2-7
d_call: TRBD2
cdr3_aa: CAISEGERGYEQYF
cdr3_nt: TGTGCCATCAGTGAGGGCGAGCGGGGTTACGAGCAGTACTTC

v_call: TRBV29-1
clone_size: NA
j_call: TRBJ2-3
d_call: NA
cdr3_aa: CSVDRTSDTQYF
cdr3_nt: TGCAGCGTGGACAGAACCTCAGATACGCAGTATTTT

v_call: TRBV25-1
clone_size: NA
j_call: TRBJ2-7
d_call: NA
cdr3_aa: CASGRTGTYYEQYF
cdr3_nt: TGTGCCAGCGGTAGAACAGGAACGTACTACGAGCAGTACTTC

v_call: TRBV5-1
clone_size: NA
j_call: TRBJ2-1
d_call: TRBD1
cdr3_aa: CASRRNRDRNEQFF
cdr3_nt: TGCGCCAGCAGGAGAAACCGGGACAGAAATGAGCAGTTCTTC

v_call: TRBV25-1
clone_size: NA
j_call: TRBJ2-7
d_call: NA
cdr3_aa: CASSGEPTATVQYF
cdr3_nt: TGTGCCAGCAGTGGGGAGCCGACAGCTACGGTGCAGTACTTC

v_call: TRBV19
clone_size: NA
j_call: TRBJ2-2
d_call: TRBD2
cdr3_aa: CATRTSSGSYTGELFF
cdr3_nt: TGTGCCACCCGGACCTCCAGCGGGAGTTACACCGGGGAGCTGTTTTTT